This is a list of T cell receptor beta chains from one sample in a study of T cell changes during pregnancy in multiple sclerosis. Here immunoSEQ multiplex PCR was the method, and the copy in TCRdb shows in-frame clones only, minus some. The sample includes approximately 110,000 clones, around nine tenths of them seen just once. The starting material was peripheral blood, obtained in the third trimester of pregnancy. These receptors were taken from a female donor with multiple sclerosis, enrolled in a pregnancy study. Both conserved end residues are trimmed from each CDR3.

v_gene,CDR3aa
TRBV11-2,ASSYGEQF
TRBV4-1,ASSQEGTGIRGQY
TRBV30,AWTRDGLSGNTIY
TRBV15,ATSRDPGDTEAF
TRBV5-5,ASSSAGTPAVRTQY
TRBV29-1,SVEAGGNEQF
TRBV7-2,ASSLAATGRGEKLF
TRBV5-1,ASSLQPVGGRTEAF
TRBV2,ASSDMGALSYNEQF
TRBV29-1,SARRGGENTEAF
TRBV11-2,ASSFRAEPGYEQY
TRBV2,ASSGTGVDEQPQH
TRBV6-1,ASSVTSGRLDEQF
TRBV7-9,ASSSQLRTGGWTGELF
TRBV6-5,ASSYGTGEAF
TRBV13,ASSSRGGREKLF
TRBV30,AWSLISGGASDTQY
TRBV29-1,SVDSYVGANVLT
TRBV28,ASSFLSGQNNEQF
TRBV6-1,ASSLGQGNTGELF
TRBV9,ASSVALAEKWNTGELF
TRBV15,ATSPGTAAYEQY
TRBV28,ASSLLGQGVNTEAF
TRBV5-5,ASSFRVDYNSPLH
TRBV30,AWRGQFHRNTIY
TRBV15,ATSRDYQGANEQF
TRBV5-1,ASSNQQIRNSPLH
TRBV30,AWSKPGDLYGYT
TRBV5-1,ASSFPSRGVSEAF
TRBV18,ASSPPLQGTGELF
TRBV28,ASSPTGNQPQH
TRBV6-1,ASRRLQGNYGYT
TRBV7-3,ASSLSPFTDTQY
TRBV9,ASSVEREYTGELF
TRBV18,ASSPTGQLYYGYT
TRBV2,ATRLGREGEQY
TRBV5-1,ASSLGPTGSTEAF
TRBV18,ASSPNAERGTEQF
TRBV5-1,ASSAGPVGGLRVATNEKLF
TRBV5-1,ASRVGDRHTEAF
TRBV19,ASSSNYEQY
TRBV5-1,ASSLSSEKLF
TRBV6-1,ASSDRDRGLYEQY
TRBV6-1,ASSTSSGGLYEQF
TRBV2,ASSEGRGEVHQPQH
TRBV25-1,ASSEYYEQY
TRBV10-2,AIRGAELTGELF
TRBV2,ASSEGGVLGSGGEQY
TRBV7-9,ASSLGGPRVSGYT
TRBV4-1,ASSHPPGEGANTEAF
TRBV4-1,ASSLSGGRPKDTQY
TRBV11-2,ASSLDPVGGPYRNTGELF
TRBV5-6,ASSLSLGQRDYNQPQH